Following are 15 T cell receptor beta chains from one sample sequenced in a study of neoadjuvant anti-PD-1 for oral cavity cancer. Clones were read by immunoSEQ multiplex PCR, and TCRdb kept only the in-frame ones, dropping some. The table includes some 14,000 clones, roughly 67% detected once. Time point indicated: after neoadjuvant nivolumab, at surgical resection. The input for sequencing was PBMCs, taken after nivolumab (anti-PD-1) treatment. These TCRs come from a person aged 35-79 years with oral cavity squamous cell carcinoma.

The genes are TRBV11-2 and TRBJ1-1; D is ambiguous. The CDR3 is 16 residues long. Trimming removed 1 base at V and 1 base at J, with 13 bases between. Per the germline V gene, CDR1 is SGHAT and CDR2 is FQNNGV. CDR3: CASSLAPRPGNTEAFF. The CDR3 region has the DNA TGTGCCAGCAGCTTAGCCCCCCGCCCAGGGAACACTGAAGCTTTCTTT.

The chain employs TRBV5-5 and TRBJ2-7, with 7 bases that match TRBD1. This CDR3 contains 16 residues. V gave up 0 bases and J gave up 7 bases; unmatched junction bases: 13. CDR1 is SGHKS and CDR2 is YYEKEE in the germline V gene (reference sequence). The chain's CDR3 is CASSLAGTVLYGEQYF. DNA for the CDR3: TGTGCCAGCAGCTTGGCCGGGACAGTACTCTACGGGGAGCAGTACTTC.

This clone was recorded a few times. The chain uses TRBV18 and TRBJ1-5; TRBD1 agrees at 8 bases. Germline assignment: CDR1 KGHSH and CDR2 LQKENI. The trim removed 4 bases at V and 7 bases at J, leaving 6 bases unmatched. CDR3 length equals 14 residues. The CDR3 loop reads CASSQGQVKQPQHF. The CDR3 DNA is TGTGCCAGCTCACAGGGACAGGTGAAACAGCCCCAGCATTTT. Supplemented by reference TRBV18 and TRBJ1-5, the full variable domain reads NAGVMQNPRHLVRRRGQEARLRCSPMKGHSHVYWYRQLPEEGLKFMVYLQKENIIDESGMPKERFSAEFPKEGPSILRIQQVVRGDSAAYFCASSQGQVKQPQHFGDGTRLSIL.

As DNA, the CDR3 is TGCGCCAGCACCTCACAGGGATACAATGAGCAGTTCTTC. As protein: CASTSQGYNEQFF. The J gene is TRBJ2-1, the V gene TRBV5-1, with TRBD1 as a possible D gene (6 bases). Germline V gives CDR1 SGHRS, CDR2 YFSETQ. Trimming stripped 6 bases from V and 4 bases from J, with 11 bases between. The CDR3 length is 13 residues.

This chain links TRBV30 with TRBJ2-7; D is unclear. The CDR3 runs to 13 residues. V was clipped by 0 bases and J by 2 bases, with 8 bases between them. The germline CDR1 and CDR2 sequences are GTSNPN and SVGIG (reference sequence). In nucleotides, the CDR3 is TGTGCCTGGAGTGTCGGCGAAACCTACGAGCAGTACTTC. Translated: CAWSVGETYEQYF.

The chain couples TRBV5-1 to TRBJ1-1; D is uncertain. Between the trimmed V and J ends, which lost 0 bases and 2 bases, there was a span of 8 bases. Germline values: CDR1 SGHRS, CDR2 YFSETQ. This CDR3 comprises 14 residues. CDR3 nucleotides: TGCGCCAGCAGCTTGGTCAGCCACAACACTGAAGCTTTCTTT. This sequence encodes CASSLVSHNTEAFF.

The V call is TRBV6-5, the J call TRBJ2-5; TRBD1 agrees at 7 bases. CDR3 length equals 12 residues. V lost 8 bases, J lost 2 bases, and 2 bases stayed unmatched. The germline CDR1 and CDR2 sequences are MNHEY and SVGAGI. CDR3 nucleotide sequence: TGTGCCAGCTTGGACAGGCAAGAGACCCAGTACTTC. This sequence encodes CASLDRQETQYF.

This chain connects TRBV30 to TRBJ1-5, with 9 bases identical to TRBD1. J was trimmed by 7 bases and V by 1 base; bases with no gene match: 8. Germline assignment: CDR1 GTSNPN and CDR2 SVGIG (reference sequence). The CDR3 is 15 residues long. In nucleotides, the CDR3 is TGTGCCTGGAGTGACGGACAGGGGTATAGACAGCCCCAGCATTTT. Its protein is CAWSDGQGYRQPQHF. Full variable domain (remainder filled in from reference TRBV30 and TRBJ1-5): SQTIHQWPATLVQPVGSPLSLECTVEGTSNPNLYWYRQAAGRGLQLLFYSVGIGQISSEVPQNLSASRPQDRQFILSSKKLLLSDSGFYLCAWSDGQGYRQPQHFGDGTRLSIL.

V usage is TRBV11-2 and J usage is TRBJ2-7; 10 bases align to TRBD2. This CDR3 spans 16 amino acids. V was clipped by 2 bases and J by 0 bases; unmatched bases: 4. CDR1 is SGHAT and CDR2 is FQNNGV in the germline V gene. The CDR3 loop reads CASSLRASGSSYEQYF. CDR3 bases: TGTGCCAGCAGCTTACGGGCTAGCGGGAGCTCCTACGAGCAGTACTTC.

The chain recombines TRBV19 with TRBJ2-5; D might be TRBD1 or TRBD2, each matching 5 bases. CDR3 length equals 13 residues. CDR1 and CDR2 (germline): LNHDA, SQIVND (reference sequence). V was pared by 3 bases and J by 4 bases, with 9 bases between. In nucleotides, the CDR3 is TGTGCCAGTAGTATCACTAGGGGAGAGACCCAGTACTTC. It yields the protein CASSITRGETQYF.

The genes are TRBV7-3 and TRBJ2-2; the D gene is possibly TRBD1 (6 bases). Looked up from germline, CDR1 is SGHTA and CDR2 is FQGTGA. The CDR3 totals 13 residues. Trimming removed 3 bases from V and 6 bases from J, with 8 bases in between. The CDR3 DNA reads as TGTGCCAGCAGCTTTACAGGGTCCGGGGAGCTGTTTTTT. It encodes CASSFTGSGELFF.

The chain employs TRBV7-6 and TRBJ2-1; D remains unclear. The CDR3 extends over 15 amino acids. The ends were cut back, 5 bases at V and 0 bases at J, with 11 bases in the middle. CDR1 is SGHVS, CDR2 FNYEAQ, per germline. CDR3 loop: CASSLRDASYNEQFF. The CDR3 region has the DNA TGTGCCAGCAGCCTAAGAGACGCCTCCTACAATGAGCAGTTCTTC.

The chain couples TRBV29-1 to TRBJ2-2; 9 bases align to TRBD1. Germline CDR1 is SQVTM and CDR2 is ANQGSEA. Germline trimming cut 6 bases from V and 4 bases from J; bases unmatched to any gene: 9. CDR3 length: 15 residues. CDR3 sequence: CSVGGQGIVTGELFF. The CDR3 nucleotides are TGCAGCGTGGGAGGACAGGGGATAGTCACCGGGGAGCTGTTTTTT.

The chain couples TRBV7-9 to TRBJ1-2; 7 bases agree with TRBD1. The CDR3 is made up of 15 amino acids. The germline V gene encodes CDR1 SEHNR and CDR2 FQNEAQ (reference sequence). V gave up 5 bases and J gave up 2 bases; unmatched junction bases: 8. This CDR3 is CASSTSGQENYGYTF. In DNA form, the CDR3 reads TGTGCCAGCAGCACCTCCGGACAGGAGAACTATGGCTACACCTTC. Complete variable domain (other parts from reference TRBV7-9 and TRBJ1-2): DTGVSQNPRHKITKRGQNVTFRCDPISEHNRLYWYRQTLGQGPEFLTYFQNEAQLEKSRLLSDRFSAERPKGSFSTLEIQRTEQGDSAMYLCASSTSGQENYGYTFGSGTRLTVV.

The rearrangement joins TRBV5-1 to TRBJ1-1, with a weak D call TRBD1 (5 bases). CDR3 length equals 16 residues. Trimming took off 1 base at V and 5 bases at J, with 18 bases between the two ends. Germline V CDR1 and CDR2: SGHRS, YFSETQ. For the CDR3, the DNA is TGCGCCAGCAGCTTGCGGATGCAGGGCAGTGAAACTGAAGCTTTCTTT. Protein product: CASSLRMQGSETEAFF.